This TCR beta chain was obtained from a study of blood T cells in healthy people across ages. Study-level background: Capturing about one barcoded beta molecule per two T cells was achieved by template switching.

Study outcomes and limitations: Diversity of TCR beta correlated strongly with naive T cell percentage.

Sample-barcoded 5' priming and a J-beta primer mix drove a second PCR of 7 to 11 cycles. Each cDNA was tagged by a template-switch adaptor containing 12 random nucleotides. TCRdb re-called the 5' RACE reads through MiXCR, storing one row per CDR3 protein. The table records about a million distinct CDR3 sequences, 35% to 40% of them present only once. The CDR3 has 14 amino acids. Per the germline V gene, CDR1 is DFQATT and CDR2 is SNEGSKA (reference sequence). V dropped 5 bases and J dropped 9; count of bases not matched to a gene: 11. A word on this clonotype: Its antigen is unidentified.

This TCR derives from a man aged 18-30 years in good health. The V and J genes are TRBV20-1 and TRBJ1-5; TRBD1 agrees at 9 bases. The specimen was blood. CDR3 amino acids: CSASRDRDQGPQHF. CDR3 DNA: TGCAGTGCTTCTCGGGACAGGGACCAGGGGCCCCAGCATTTT.